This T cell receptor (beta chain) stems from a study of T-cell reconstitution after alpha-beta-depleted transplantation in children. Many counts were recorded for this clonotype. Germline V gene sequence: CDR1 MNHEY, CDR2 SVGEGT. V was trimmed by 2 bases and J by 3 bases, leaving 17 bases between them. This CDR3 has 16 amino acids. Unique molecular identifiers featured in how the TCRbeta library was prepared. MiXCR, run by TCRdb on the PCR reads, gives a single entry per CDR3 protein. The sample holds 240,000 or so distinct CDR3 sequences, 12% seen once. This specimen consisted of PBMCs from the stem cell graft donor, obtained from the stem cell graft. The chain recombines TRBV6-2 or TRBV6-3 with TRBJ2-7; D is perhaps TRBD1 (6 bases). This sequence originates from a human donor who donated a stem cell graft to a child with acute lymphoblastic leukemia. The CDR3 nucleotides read TGTGCCAGCAGTTACGAGAGGACGGACAGAAACTACGAGCAGTACTTC. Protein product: CASSYERTDRNYEQYF.